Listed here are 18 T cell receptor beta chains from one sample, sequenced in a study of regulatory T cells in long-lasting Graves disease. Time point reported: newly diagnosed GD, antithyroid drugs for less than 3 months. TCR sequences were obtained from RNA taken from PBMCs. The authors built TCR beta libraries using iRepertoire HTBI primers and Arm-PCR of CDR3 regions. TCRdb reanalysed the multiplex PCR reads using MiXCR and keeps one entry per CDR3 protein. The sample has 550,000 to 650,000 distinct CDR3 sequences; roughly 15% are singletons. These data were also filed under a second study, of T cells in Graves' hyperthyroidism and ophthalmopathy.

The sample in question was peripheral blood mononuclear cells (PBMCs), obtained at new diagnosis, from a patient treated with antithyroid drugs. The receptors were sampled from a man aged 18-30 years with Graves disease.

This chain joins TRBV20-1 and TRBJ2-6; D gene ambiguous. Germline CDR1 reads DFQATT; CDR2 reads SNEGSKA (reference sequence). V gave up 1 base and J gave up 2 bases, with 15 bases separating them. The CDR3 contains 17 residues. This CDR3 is CSARVMSANAGANVLTF. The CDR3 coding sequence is TGCAGTGCTAGAGTTATGTCAGCTAATGCTGGGGCCAACGTCCTGACTTTC.

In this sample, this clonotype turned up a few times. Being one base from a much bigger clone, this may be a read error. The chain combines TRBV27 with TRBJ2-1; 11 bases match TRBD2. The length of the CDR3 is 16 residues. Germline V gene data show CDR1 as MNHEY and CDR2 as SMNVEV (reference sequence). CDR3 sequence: CASSSPTSGSYDERFF. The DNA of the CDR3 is TGTGCCAGCAGTTCCCCTACTAGCGGGAGTTACGATGAGCGGTTCTTC.

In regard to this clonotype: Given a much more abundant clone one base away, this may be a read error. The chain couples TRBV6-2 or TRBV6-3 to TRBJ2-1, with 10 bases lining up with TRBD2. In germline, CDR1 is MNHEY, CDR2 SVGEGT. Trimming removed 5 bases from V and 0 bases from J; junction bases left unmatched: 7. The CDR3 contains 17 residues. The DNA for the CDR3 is TGTGCCAGCAGTCCTCCCCCTAGCGGGAGCTCCTACAATGAGCAGTTCTTC. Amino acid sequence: CASSPPPSGSSYNEQFF.

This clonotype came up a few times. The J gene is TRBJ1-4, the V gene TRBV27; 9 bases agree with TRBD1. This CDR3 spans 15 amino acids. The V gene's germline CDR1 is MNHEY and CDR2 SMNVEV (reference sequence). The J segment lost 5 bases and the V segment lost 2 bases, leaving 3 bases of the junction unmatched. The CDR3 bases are TGTGCCAGCAGTTTAGGGACAGGGCTAAATGAAAAACTGTTTTTT. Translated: CASSLGTGLNEKLFF.

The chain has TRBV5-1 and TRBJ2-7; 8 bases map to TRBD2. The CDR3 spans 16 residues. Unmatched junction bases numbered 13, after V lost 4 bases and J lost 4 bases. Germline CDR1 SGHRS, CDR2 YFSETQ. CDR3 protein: CASSPNRGGRAYEQYF. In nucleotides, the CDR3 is TGCGCCAGCAGCCCCAATCGGGGGGGGCGTGCATACGAGCAGTACTTC.

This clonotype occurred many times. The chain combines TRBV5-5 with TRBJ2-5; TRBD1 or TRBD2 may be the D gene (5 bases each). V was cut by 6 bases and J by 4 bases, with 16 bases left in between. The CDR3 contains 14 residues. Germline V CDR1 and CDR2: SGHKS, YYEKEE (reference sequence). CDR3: CASTSYGASETQYF. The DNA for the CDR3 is TGTGCCAGCACTTCTTACGGGGCCTCAGAGACCCAGTACTTC.

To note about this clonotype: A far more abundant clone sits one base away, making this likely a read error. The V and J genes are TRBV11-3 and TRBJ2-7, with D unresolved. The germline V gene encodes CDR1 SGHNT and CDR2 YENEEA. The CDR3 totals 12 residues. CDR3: CASSTDSYGQYF. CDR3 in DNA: TGTGCCAGCAGTACCGACTCCTACGGGCAGTACTTC.

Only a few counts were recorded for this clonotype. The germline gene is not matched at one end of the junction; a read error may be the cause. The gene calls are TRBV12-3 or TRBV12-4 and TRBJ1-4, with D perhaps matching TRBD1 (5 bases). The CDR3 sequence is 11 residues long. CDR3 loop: CASSFNGGLIF. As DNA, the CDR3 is TGTGCCAGCAGTTTCAACGGGGGATTAATTTTT.

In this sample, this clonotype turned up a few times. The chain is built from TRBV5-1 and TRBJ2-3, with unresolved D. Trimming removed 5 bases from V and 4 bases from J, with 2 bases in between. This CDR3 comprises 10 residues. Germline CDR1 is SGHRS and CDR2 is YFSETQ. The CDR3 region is CASRPDTQYF. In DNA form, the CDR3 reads TGCGCCAGCAGGCCAGATACGCAGTATTTT.

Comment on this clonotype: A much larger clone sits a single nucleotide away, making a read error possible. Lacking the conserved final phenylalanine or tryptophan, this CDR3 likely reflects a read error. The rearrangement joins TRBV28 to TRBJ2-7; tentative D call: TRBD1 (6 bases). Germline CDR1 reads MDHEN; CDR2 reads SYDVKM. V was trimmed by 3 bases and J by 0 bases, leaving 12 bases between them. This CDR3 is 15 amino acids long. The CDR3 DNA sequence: TGTGCCAGCAGTTTTACAGGGTTGGCCTCCTACGAGCAGTACCTC. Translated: CASSFTGLASYEQYL.

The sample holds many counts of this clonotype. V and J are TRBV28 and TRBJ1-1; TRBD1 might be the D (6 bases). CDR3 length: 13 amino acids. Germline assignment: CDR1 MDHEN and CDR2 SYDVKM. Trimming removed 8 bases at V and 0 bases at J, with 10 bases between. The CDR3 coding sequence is TGTGCCAGCGAGGACAGTCTGAACACTGAAGCTTTCTTT. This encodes CASEDSLNTEAFF.

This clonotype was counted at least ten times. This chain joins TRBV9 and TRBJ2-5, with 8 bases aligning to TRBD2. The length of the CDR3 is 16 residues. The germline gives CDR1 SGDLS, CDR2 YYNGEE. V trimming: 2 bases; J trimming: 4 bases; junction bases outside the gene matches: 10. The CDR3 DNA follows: TGTGCCAGCAGCGTCCGTCCGGGACTAGGGGCAGAGACCCAGTACTTC. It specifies CASSVRPGLGAETQYF.

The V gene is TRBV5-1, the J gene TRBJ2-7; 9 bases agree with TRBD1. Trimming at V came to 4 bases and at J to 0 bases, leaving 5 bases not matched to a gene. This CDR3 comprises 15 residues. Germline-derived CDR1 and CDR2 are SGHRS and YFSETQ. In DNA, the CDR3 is TGCGCCAGCAGCCCGGACAGGGGATTCTCCTACGAGCAGTACTTC. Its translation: CASSPDRGFSYEQYF.

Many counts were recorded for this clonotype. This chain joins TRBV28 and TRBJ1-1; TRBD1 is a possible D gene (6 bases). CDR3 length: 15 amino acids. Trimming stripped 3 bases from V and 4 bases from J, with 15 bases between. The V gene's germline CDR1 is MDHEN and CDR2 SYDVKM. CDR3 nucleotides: TGTGCCAGCAGTTTTTTAACGGGGGCGCTCACTGAAGCTTTCTTT. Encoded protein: CASSFLTGALTEAFF.

Written as DNA, the CDR3 is TGTGCCTGGAGCGGACTAGCGAGGTCCTCGGTTCGTGAGCAGTACTTC. It encodes CAWSGLARSSVREQYF. The rearrangement joins TRBV30 to TRBJ2-7, with 9 bases aligning to TRBD2. In germline, CDR1 is GTSNPN, CDR2 SVGIG (reference sequence). The CDR3 is 16 residues long. J gave up 7 bases and V 3 bases, and 16 bases lay outside the gene matches.

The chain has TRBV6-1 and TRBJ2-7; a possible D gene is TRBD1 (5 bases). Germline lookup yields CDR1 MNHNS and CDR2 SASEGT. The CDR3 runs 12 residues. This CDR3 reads CAVGQSPYEQYF. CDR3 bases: TGTGCTGTGGGGCAGTCCCCCTACGAGCAGTACTTC.

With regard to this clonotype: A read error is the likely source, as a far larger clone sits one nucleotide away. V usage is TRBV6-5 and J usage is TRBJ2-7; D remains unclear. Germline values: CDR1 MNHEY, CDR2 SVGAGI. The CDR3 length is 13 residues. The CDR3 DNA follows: TGTGCCAGCAGTTATGGGGAAACCTACAAGCAGTACTTC. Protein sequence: CASSYGETYKQYF.

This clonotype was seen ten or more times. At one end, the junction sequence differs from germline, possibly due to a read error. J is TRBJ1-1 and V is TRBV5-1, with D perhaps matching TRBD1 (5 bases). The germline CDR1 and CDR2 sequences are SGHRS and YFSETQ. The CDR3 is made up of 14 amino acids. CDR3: CASSLRGGNTEAFF. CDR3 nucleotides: TGTGCCAGCAGCTTACGGGGGGGGAACACTGAAGCTTTCTTT.